The 21 T cell receptor beta chains below were found in one sample sequenced in a study of T-cell reconstitution after alpha-beta-depleted transplantation in children. Unique molecular identifiers were incorporated into the prepared TCRbeta library. Each CDR3 protein gets one entry after TCRdb re-called the PCR reads with MiXCR. This table has roughly 670,000 distinct CDR3 sequences, around 13% appearing once. The source was PBMCs, collected before TCRalphabeta/CD19-depleted stem cell transplant. The receptors stem from a girl aged 2-10 years with congenital amegakaryocytic thrombocytopenia, due to receive a stem cell transplant.

In this sample, this clonotype turned up once. The V and J genes are TRBV5-1 and TRBJ2-7; the match to TRBD2 covers 8 bases. Looked up from germline, CDR1 is SGHRS and CDR2 is YFSETQ. This CDR3 spans 16 amino acids. Trimming cost V 4 bases and J 4 bases; bases outside gene matches: 13. CDR3 protein: CASSHERPGLGYEQYF. In DNA form, the CDR3 reads TGCGCCAGCAGCCACGAAAGACCGGGACTAGGATACGAGCAGTACTTC.

This clonotype has more than one count but fewer than ten. J is TRBJ2-3 and V is TRBV4-1; possibly TRBD1 for D (6 bases). CDR3 length: 16 amino acids. The V end lost 3 bases, the J end lost 3 bases, and 16 bases lay between the germline ends. Germline-derived CDR1 and CDR2 are MGHRA and YSYEKL. The CDR3 coding sequence is TGCGCCAGCAGCCAGGGTGCGAGGGGGAAAACAGATACGCAGTATTTT. This gives the protein CASSQGARGKTDTQYF.

In this sample, this clonotype turned up many times. The chain combines TRBV6-1 with TRBJ1-5; 7 bases agree with TRBD1. Germline V gene data show CDR1 as MNHNS and CDR2 as SASEGT. Trimming took 6 bases from V and 4 from J; bases not matched to a gene: 6. The CDR3 contains 14 residues. CDR3 DNA: TGTGCCAGCAGCCCCGACAGGGAGAATCAGCCCCAGCATTTT. It yields the protein CASSPDRENQPQHF.

This clonotype was detected ten times or more. The rearrangement uses TRBV12-3 or TRBV12-4 and TRBJ1-5; D is perhaps TRBD1 (5 bases). Trimming took 7 bases from V and 2 from J, leaving 15 bases between them. This CDR3 has 15 residues. CDR3 bases: TGTGCCAGCAAAAAGGGCCAAGGGGGCAATCAGCCCCAGCATTTT. This translates into CASKKGQGGNQPQHF.

There are many counts of this clonotype. The genes are TRBV29-1 and TRBJ1-3; perhaps TRBD1 as D (5 bases). Germline lookup yields CDR1 SQVTM and CDR2 ANQGSEA. Trimming stripped 4 bases from V and 5 bases from J, with 12 bases between. CDR3 length equals 13 residues. The CDR3 DNA is TGCAGCGTTGTATGGGGCACAAGAAACACCATATATTTT. It specifies CSVVWGTRNTIYF.

The rearrangement joins TRBV14 to TRBJ2-1; 9 positions match TRBD2. Germline V gene sequence: CDR1 SGHDN, CDR2 FVKESK. Trimming removed 6 bases from V and 6 bases from J; junction bases left unmatched: 6. The CDR3 covers 14 residues. The CDR3 bases are TGTGCCAGCAGTCGACTAGCGGTTGGCAATGAGCAGTTCTTC. This gives the protein CASSRLAVGNEQFF.

The rearrangement uses TRBV10-3 and TRBJ2-3; TRBD2 is a possible D gene (5 bases). The germline CDR1 and CDR2 sequences are ENHRY and SYGVKD. CDR3 size: 14 residues. The V end was cut by 3 bases, the J end by 3 bases, with 10 bases between. The chain's CDR3 is CAISDEGRTDTQYF. The CDR3 coding sequence is TGTGCCATCAGTGATGAGGGCAGAACAGATACGCAGTATTTT.

This chain connects TRBV5-1 to TRBJ2-3, with 9 bases identical to TRBD2. After removal of 1 base from V and 6 bases from J, the junction contained 9 bases not matched to a gene. CDR1 SGHRS and CDR2 YFSETQ come from the germline V gene. The CDR3 extends over 16 amino acids. CDR3 sequence (DNA): TGCGCCAGCAGCTTGTATCTAGCGGGAAACGTCGATACGCAGTATTTT. Translated: CASSLYLAGNVDTQYF.

In DNA, the CDR3 is TGTGCCAGCACTCCAGGGGGAGAGAGGGTATTATCCGAGCAGTACTTC. Protein product: CASTPGGERVLSEQYF. The chain couples TRBV9 to TRBJ2-7, with 7 bases lining up with TRBD1. Trimming took 6 bases from V and 6 from J; bases not matched to a gene: 18. Germline loops: CDR1 SGDLS, CDR2 YYNGEE. The CDR3 has 16 residues.

This clonotype showed up just a few times. The V gene is TRBV7-6, the J gene TRBJ2-2, with D perhaps TRBD1 (5 bases). This CDR3 comprises 13 residues. CDR1 and CDR2 from the germline V gene are SGHVS and FNYEAQ. With 8 bases removed from V and 8 bases from J, the gap between germline ends came to 15 bases. This CDR3 reads CASVGDLRGELFF. For the CDR3, the DNA is TGTGCCAGCGTAGGGGATCTCAGGGGGGAGCTGTTTTTT.

This clonotype was observed many times. This chain joins TRBV5-1 and TRBJ2-1; unclear D gene. The CDR3 extends over 16 amino acids. CDR1 SGHRS and CDR2 YFSETQ come from the germline V gene. With 4 bases removed from V and 3 bases from J, the gap between germline ends came to 17 bases. Here the CDR3 DNA reads TGCGCCAGCAGCGATGGCTCTGGGCCGCACTACAATGAGCAGTTCTTC. The encoded protein is CASSDGSGPHYNEQFF.

This clonotype was picked up a small number of times. The chain recombines TRBV10-3 with TRBJ1-2; TRBD1 matches at 9 bases. Germline loops: CDR1 ENHRY, CDR2 SYGVKD. V dropped 6 bases and J dropped 4; count of bases not matched to a gene: 3. There are 13 residues in the CDR3. This chain's CDR3 is CAISSGQGYGYTF. As DNA, the CDR3 is TGTGCCATCAGCTCGGGACAGGGCTATGGCTACACCTTC.

This clonotype came up a few times. The chain joins TRBV19 to TRBJ2-1; TRBD2 agrees at 7 bases. CDR1 LNHDA and CDR2 SQIVND come from the germline V gene (reference sequence). V was pared by 0 bases and J by 4 bases, with 6 bases of the junction left unmatched. The CDR3 totals 16 residues. CDR3: CASSIDAGVDYNEQFF. The CDR3 bases are TGTGCCAGTAGTATAGATGCGGGGGTCGATTACAATGAGCAGTTCTTC.

This clonotype was found many times. The chain recombines TRBV28 with TRBJ2-5; D not certain. CDR3 size: 13 residues. Germline CDR1 is MDHEN and CDR2 is SYDVKM. The V end was cut by 6 bases, the J end by 0 bases, with 8 bases between. CDR3 protein: CASSVKYQETQYF. In nucleotides, the CDR3 is TGTGCCAGCAGCGTCAAGTACCAAGAGACCCAGTACTTC.

J is TRBJ2-5 and V is TRBV5-1; D possibly corresponds to TRBD1 (5 bases). V was cut by 0 bases and J by 3 bases, with 9 bases left in between. The CDR3 is 14 amino acids. CDR1 and CDR2 (germline): SGHRS, YFSETQ. The CDR3 loop reads CASSLGVREETQYF. As DNA, the CDR3 is TGCGCCAGCAGCTTGGGTGTCAGGGAAGAGACCCAGTACTTC.

The rearrangement uses TRBV5-1 and TRBJ2-1; TRBD1 aligns across 9 bases. The V and J ends lost 4 bases and 5 bases, in that order; junction bases with no gene match: 7. Per the germline V gene, CDR1 is SGHRS and CDR2 is YFSETQ. CDR3 length: 15 residues. The CDR3 bases are TGCGCCAGCAGCGCCGGGACAGGGTGGGACAATGAGCAGTTCTTC. Amino acid sequence: CASSAGTGWDNEQFF.

In its sample, this clonotype was seen a few times. V gene TRBV30 combines with J gene TRBJ1-2; D is possibly TRBD1 (6 bases). Germline CDR1 and CDR2: GTSNPN and SVGIG (reference sequence). The CDR3 loop spans 14 amino acids. The ends were cut back, 4 bases at V and 0 bases at J, with 12 bases in the middle. CDR3 residues: CAWNRASANYGYTF. As DNA, the CDR3 is TGTGCCTGGAACAGGGCCTCAGCTAACTATGGCTACACCTTC.

There are many counts of this clonotype. The V gene is TRBV20-1, the J gene TRBJ2-1; D gene ambiguous. Germline loops: CDR1 DFQATT, CDR2 SNEGSKA (reference sequence). V lost 3 bases, J lost 6 bases, and 9 bases lay in between. This CDR3 spans 12 amino acids. CDR3 sequence reads: CSARVLGNEQFF. The DNA for the CDR3 is TGCAGTGCTAGGGTTCTGGGCAATGAGCAGTTCTTC.

This clonotype was seen at least ten times. The chain couples TRBV2 to TRBJ1-6, with TRBD1 identical over 12 bases. The trim removed 7 bases at V and 7 bases at J, leaving 5 bases unmatched. CDR1 and CDR2 (germline): SNHLY, FYNNEI. The CDR3 is 15 amino acids. Here the CDR3 DNA reads TGTGCCAGCAAGCACGGGACAGGGGGCAATTCACCCCTCCACTTT. Its protein product is CASKHGTGGNSPLHF.

CDR3 nucleotides: TGCAGCGTTGCTACAGGCAAAGAGACCCAGTACTTC. Residues: CSVATGKETQYF. The V and J genes are TRBV29-1 and TRBJ2-5; the D gene is possibly TRBD1 (5 bases). The V gene lost 4 bases and the J gene lost 3 bases, with 9 bases spanning the gap. Germline values: CDR1 SQVTM, CDR2 ANQGSEA. The CDR3 extends over 12 amino acids.

To note about this clonotype: A much larger clone lies one base from this, so it may be a read error. The chain uses TRBV7-9 and TRBJ2-3; D call uncertain. The CDR3 totals 13 residues. CDR1 SEHNR and CDR2 FQNEAQ come from the germline V gene (reference sequence). This CDR3 is CASSAPRTDTQSF. The CDR3 DNA is TGTGCCAGCAGCGCACCGCGCACAGATACGCAGTCTTTT.